This TCR beta chain comes out of a study of control samples from healthy donors and cancer patients. The CDR3 is 11 residues long. Between the trimmed V and J ends, which lost 8 bases and 0 bases, there was a span of 4 bases. The germline gives CDR1 ENHRY, CDR2 SYGVKD. Only in-frame clones appear in the TCRdb table, and some are missing; sequencing was by immunoSEQ multiplex PCR. The sample has 400,000 to 450,000 clones, 75% to 95% seen once; the top ten hold 5% to 8%. Specimen: PBMCs. This chain joins TRBV10-3 and TRBJ1-2; D gene unclear. This receptor was identified in a man in his forties with head and neck cancer. The CDR3 DNA reads TGTGCCATCTTAGCTAACTATGGCTACACCTTC. Protein sequence: CAILANYGYTF.